This T cell receptor beta chain was sequenced during a study of blood T cells in healthy people across ages. Per-sample PBMC isolation yielded at least 6.5 million cells. Sample-barcoded 5' priming and a J-beta primer mix drove a second PCR of about 7 to 11 cycles. A single record per CDR3 protein comes from TCRdb applying MiXCR to the 5' RACE reads. The table has just under 750,000 distinct CDR3 sequences, about a fifth seen once. The CDR3 has 15 amino acids. Germline V CDR1 and CDR2: KGHSH, LQKENI. The trim removed 3 bases at V and 5 bases at J, leaving 8 bases unmatched. This clonotype was observed a handful of times.

The sequence was obtained from a man between 65 and 85 years old in good health. The V gene is TRBV18, the J gene TRBJ1-2; TRBD1 matches 8 bases. Sequenced material: blood. DNA of the CDR3: TGTGCCAGCTCACCGGCGGGACAGGCGCGGTATGGCTACACCTTC. It specifies CASSPAGQARYGYTF.